Listed below are T cell receptor beta chains from one sample, sequenced in a study of blood T cell repertoires in COVID-19. The protocol was immunoSEQ multiplex PCR, while the TCRdb copy is restricted to in-frame clones and leaves out a portion. Here the sample spans some 62,000 clones, around 76% being singletons. Sequences were obtained from peripheral blood. The receptors stem from a human donor in a cohort sampled during active COVID-19. The CDR3 runs from the conserved cysteine through the conserved F or W. The order of the fields is J gene, V gene, D gene, clone size, CDR3 DNA, CDR3 protein. D genes are given only for firm matches. A clone size is listed for some rows: how often the clone was seen (once, few, many), or a class if it is expanded.

>TRBJ1-2|TRBV6-1|TRBD1|-
TGTGCCAGCAGTGTTGGACAGGGTGCCGGCAACTATGGCTACACCTTC
CASSVGQGAGNYGYTF
>TRBJ1-2|TRBV5-4|-|-
TGTGCCAGCAGCACTACAGGGAACTATGGCTACACCTTC
CASSTTGNYGYTF
>TRBJ2-5|TRBV6-5|-|-
TGTGCCAGCGCACGGGAGCCGTATGTCACCCAGTACTTC
CASAREPYVTQYF
>TRBJ2-5|TRBV30|TRBD2|-
TGTGCCTGGAGTGGCGGCGGGGGGAGGGAGACCCAGTACTTC
CAWSGGGGRETQYF
>TRBJ1-2|TRBV2|-|-
TGTGCCAGCTTTTCAGGGGTTGGCTACACCTTC
CASFSGVGYTF
>TRBJ1-2|TRBV3-1/TRBV3-2|TRBD1|few
TGTGCCAGCAGCGAAAGACCCGGGACAGGGGTTGGCTACACCTTC
CASSERPGTGVGYTF
>TRBJ1-4|TRBV7-9|-|many
TGTGCCAGCAGCCCCTCACTGGCAGGGCCAGGTGAAAAACTGTTTTTT
CASSPSLAGPGEKLFF
>TRBJ1-6|TRBV2|-|-
TGTGCCAGCAGTGTTCGGGGGAATTCACCCCTCCACTTT
CASSVRGNSPLHF
>TRBJ2-6|TRBV5-1|-|-
TGCGCCAGCAGCTTGGACGGGGGGCCGGCTGGGGCCAACGTCCTGACTTTC
CASSLDGGPAGANVLTF
>TRBJ1-1|TRBV6-5|-|-
TGTGCCAGCAGTCGAGAGTGGTCCGTCCCTGAAGCTTTCTTT
CASSREWSVPEAFF
>TRBJ2-2|TRBV2|TRBD2|-
TGTGCCAGCTCGGGACTAGCGGTTTACACCGGGGAGCTGTTTTTT
CASSGLAVYTGELFF
>TRBJ2-1|TRBV7-2|-|-
TGTGCCAGCAGCTTAGGAATGCGACAGAGAGAGCAGTTCTTC
CASSLGMRQREQFF
>TRBJ1-4|TRBV11-2|TRBD1|once
TGTGCCAGCAGCCGGGACAGGGGTAATGAAAAACTGTTTTTT
CASSRDRGNEKLFF
>TRBJ1-1|TRBV19|-|few
TGTGCCAGCCGAGGGTATACCACTGAAGCTTTCTTT
CASRGYTTEAFF
>TRBJ2-1|TRBV29-1|TRBD2|once
TGCAGCGTTGGGGAGGGAAGCCGCAATGAGCAGTTCTTC
CSVGEGSRNEQFF
>TRBJ1-6|TRBV7-9|-|-
TGTGCCAGCAGCTTAGATTTCCAGGGGAAAACCTATAATTCACCCCTCCACTTT
CASSLDFQGKTYNSPLHF
>TRBJ2-2|TRBV7-9|-|few
TGTGCCAGCAGCTTAGATCGAACAGGCACCGGGGAGCTGTTTTTT
CASSLDRTGTGELFF
>TRBJ2-3|TRBV7-8|TRBD2|few
TGTGCCAGCAGCTTAGAACTTCGAGCGGGGAGGACAGATACGCAGTATTTT
CASSLELRAGRTDTQYF
>TRBJ2-2|TRBV11-1|TRBD1|-
TGTGCCAGCAGCCCCCAGGGGGCGGGGACCGGGGAGCTGTTTTTT
CASSPQGAGTGELFF
>TRBJ2-5|TRBV25-1|-|few
TGTGCCAGCAGTGACCAGGGACTGCAAGAGACCCAGTACTTC
CASSDQGLQETQYF
>TRBJ2-3|TRBV5-8|TRBD2|-
TGTGCCAGCAGCTCCCGAGCGGGGGAGTTCACAGATACGCAGTATTTT
CASSSRAGEFTDTQYF
>TRBJ2-6|TRBV11-2|-|-
TGTGCCAGCAGCCTCCTCCGCTCTGGGGCCAACGTCCTGACTTTC
CASSLLRSGANVLTF
>TRBJ2-1|TRBV7-9|-|-
TGTGCCAGCAGCTTATTATCCGATGAGCAGTTCTTC
CASSLLSDEQFF
>TRBJ1-2|TRBV5-4|-|-
TGTGCCAGCAGCTTGGTGGGACAATCCTATGGCTACACCTTC
CASSLVGQSYGYTF
>TRBJ2-1|TRBV19|-|few
TGTGCCAGTAGTATTGTTAACAAAAATGAGCAGTTCTTC
CASSIVNKNEQFF
>TRBJ1-5|TRBV29-1|-|medium-sized
TGCAGCGTTGAAGTTTCAGGGGACCAGCCCCAGCATTTT
CSVEVSGDQPQHF
>TRBJ2-1|TRBV5-1|-|-
TGCGCCAGCAGCTTTCTACTAGCAGGCGTCAATGAGCAGTTCTTC
CASSFLLAGVNEQFF
>TRBJ1-2|TRBV5-1|TRBD1|-
TGCGCCAGCAGCTTGGGACAGGGAAATCCGGCTAACTATGGCTACACCTTC
CASSLGQGNPANYGYTF
>TRBJ2-5|TRBV5-1|-|-
TGCGCCAGCAGCTTAACAGGGGAGGACCGAGAGACCCAGTACTTC
CASSLTGEDRETQYF
>TRBJ2-3|TRBV18|TRBD2|-
TGTGCCAGCTCACTCGAACTAGCGGTGAGCACAGATACGCAGTATTTT
CASSLELAVSTDTQYF
>TRBJ2-1|TRBV19|TRBD2|-
TGTGCCAGTAGATATTCAGCGGGGCGGCTTCGCAATGAGCAGTTCTTC
CASRYSAGRLRNEQFF
>TRBJ1-5|TRBV6-5|TRBD1|once
TGTGCCAGCAGTTACGGGACAGGTAGCAATCAGCCCCAGCATTTT
CASSYGTGSNQPQHF
>TRBJ1-6|TRBV18|TRBD1|few
TGTGCCAGCTCACCAGGACAGGGAGGCTCACCCCTCCACTTT
CASSPGQGGSPLHF